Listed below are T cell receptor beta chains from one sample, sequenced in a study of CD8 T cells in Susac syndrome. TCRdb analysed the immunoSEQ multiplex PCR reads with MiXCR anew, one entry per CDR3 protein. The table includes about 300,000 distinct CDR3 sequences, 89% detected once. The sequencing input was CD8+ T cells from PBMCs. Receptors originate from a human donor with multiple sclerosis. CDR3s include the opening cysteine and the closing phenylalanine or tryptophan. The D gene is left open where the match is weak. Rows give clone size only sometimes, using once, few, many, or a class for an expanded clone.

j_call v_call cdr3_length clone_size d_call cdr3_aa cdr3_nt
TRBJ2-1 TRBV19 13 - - CASKPGPYNEQFF TGTGCCAGTAAGCCAGGCCCCTACAATGAGCAGTTCTTC
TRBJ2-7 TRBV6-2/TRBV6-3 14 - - CASREGALPYEQYF TGTGCCAGCAGGGAGGGGGCCCTGCCCTACGAGCAGTACTTC
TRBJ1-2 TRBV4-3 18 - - CASSQDLDIALSNYGYTF TGCGCCAGCAGCCAAGATCTAGACATTGCCTTATCCAACTATGGCTACACCTTC
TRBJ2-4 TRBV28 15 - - CASSYRGLAKNIQYF TGTGCCAGCAGCTACAGGGGACTAGCCAAAAACATTCAGTACTTC
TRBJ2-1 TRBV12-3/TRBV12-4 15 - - CASSSSRSSYNEQFF TGTGCCAGCAGTTCCAGTCGGAGCTCCTACAATGAGCAGTTCTTC
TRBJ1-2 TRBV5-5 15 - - CASSLSGVYIYGYTF TGTGCCAGCAGTCTCTCGGGTGTTTATATCTATGGCTACACCTTC
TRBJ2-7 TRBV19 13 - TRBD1 CASRPGQGINLHF TGTGCCAGTAGACCGGGACAGGGAATCAACTTACACTTC
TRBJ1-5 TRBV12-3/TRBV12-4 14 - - CASRDRVGNQPQHF TGTGCCAGCAGGGATCGGGTTGGCAATCAGCCCCAGCATTTT
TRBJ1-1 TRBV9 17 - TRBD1 CASSTNNRGEMNTEAFF TGTGCCAGCAGCACAAACAACAGGGGGGAAATGAACACTGAAGCTTTCTTT
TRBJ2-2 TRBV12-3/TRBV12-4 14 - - CASSEVGSTGELFF TGTGCCAGCAGCGAAGTGGGGAGCACCGGGGAGCTGTTTTTT
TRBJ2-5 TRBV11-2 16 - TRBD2 CASSLVAAGKQETQYF TGTGCCAGCAGCTTAGTCGCAGCGGGAAAACAAGAGACCCAGTACTTC
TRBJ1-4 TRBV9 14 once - CASSPGWGGEKLFF TGTGCCAGCAGCCCCGGTTGGGGAGGTGAAAAACTGTTTTTT
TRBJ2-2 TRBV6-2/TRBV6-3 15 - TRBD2 CASNGAGGPTGELFF TGTGCCAGCAACGGAGCGGGGGGCCCCACCGGGGAGCTGTTTTTT
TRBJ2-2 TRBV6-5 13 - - CASSYSRFGELFF TGTGCCAGCAGTTACTCGAGGTTTGGGGAGCTGTTTTTT
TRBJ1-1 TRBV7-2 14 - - CASSLGAGAPEAFF TGTGCCAGCAGCTTAGGGGCAGGGGCGCCTGAAGCTTTCTTT